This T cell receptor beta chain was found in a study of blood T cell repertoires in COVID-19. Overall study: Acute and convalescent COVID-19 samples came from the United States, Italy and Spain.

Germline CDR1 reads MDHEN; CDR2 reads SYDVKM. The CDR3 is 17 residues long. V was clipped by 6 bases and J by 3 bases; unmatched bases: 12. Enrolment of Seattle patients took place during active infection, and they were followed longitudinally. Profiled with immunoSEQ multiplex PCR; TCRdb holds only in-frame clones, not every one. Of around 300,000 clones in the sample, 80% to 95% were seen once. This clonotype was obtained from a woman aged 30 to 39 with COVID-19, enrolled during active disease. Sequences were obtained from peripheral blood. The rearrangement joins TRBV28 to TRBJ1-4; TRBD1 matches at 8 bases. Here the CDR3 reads CASRLSDRVLPNEKLFF. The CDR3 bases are TGTGCCAGCAGGCTCTCGGACAGGGTATTGCCTAATGAAAAACTGTTTTTT.